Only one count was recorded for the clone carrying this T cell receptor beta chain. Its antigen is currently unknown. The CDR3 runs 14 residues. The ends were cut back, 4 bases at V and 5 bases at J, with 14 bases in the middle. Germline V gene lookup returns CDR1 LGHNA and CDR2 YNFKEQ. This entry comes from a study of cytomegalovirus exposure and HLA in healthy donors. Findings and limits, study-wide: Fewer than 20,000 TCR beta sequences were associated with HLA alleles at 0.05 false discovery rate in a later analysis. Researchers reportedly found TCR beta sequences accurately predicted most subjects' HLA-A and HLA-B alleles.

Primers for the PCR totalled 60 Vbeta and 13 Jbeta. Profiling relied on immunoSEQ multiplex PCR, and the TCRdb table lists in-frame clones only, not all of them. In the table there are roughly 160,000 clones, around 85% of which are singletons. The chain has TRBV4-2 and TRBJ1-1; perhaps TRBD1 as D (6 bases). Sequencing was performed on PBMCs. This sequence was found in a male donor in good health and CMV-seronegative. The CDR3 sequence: CASSRKEGGTEAFF. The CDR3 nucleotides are TGTGCCAGCAGCCGCAAAGAGGGGGGGACTGAAGCTTTCTTT.